This is a list of T cell receptor beta chains from one sample in a study of blood T cells in healthy people across ages. TCRdb itself ran the 5' RACE reads through MiXCR, one entry per CDR3 protein. Of some 1 million distinct CDR3 sequences listed, 35% to 50% are singletons. Sequencing input: blood. The source is a woman aged 55-70 years in good health. CDR3s include the opening cysteine and the closing phenylalanine or tryptophan.

CASGSMNEQFF TRBJ2-1 TRBV9
CSATIAGLSSYNEQFF TRBJ2-1 TRBV20-1
CAISVSIGTSGNNEQYF TRBJ2-4 TRBV10-3
CASSTRLLNVLTF TRBJ2-6 TRBV12-3/TRBV12-4
CASSPRSVGELFF TRBJ2-2 TRBV7-9
CVSSFGGAEDTQYF TRBJ2-3 TRBV6-2/TRBV6-3
CSAQTGTSGGTLSTDTQYF TRBJ2-3 TRBV20-1
CASSENPPHPSYEQYF TRBJ2-7 TRBV7-4
CASSSGTGSRGTQYF TRBJ2-5 TRBV12-3/TRBV12-4
CSVEARTSGGNEQFF TRBJ2-1 TRBV29-1
CASSSPIDVNIQYF TRBJ2-4 TRBV5-1
CASNAGTGRNEQYF TRBJ2-7 TRBV12-3/TRBV12-4
CASSHIKTGEQFF TRBJ2-1 TRBV3-1
CASSPRGDGATDTQYF TRBJ2-3 TRBV9
CASSLIQGAEQYF TRBJ2-7 TRBV11-1
CASSLAGKGAEQYF TRBJ2-7 TRBV6-6
CAISPTGVNEQYF NA TRBV10-3
CASSYAGGNMNTEAFF TRBJ1-1 TRBV6-5
CASSRGVLSDRAYEQYF TRBJ2-7 TRBV12-3/TRBV12-4
CATSRVRARETQYF TRBJ2-5 TRBV15
CASSYGTGAGTEAFF TRBJ1-1 TRBV7-9
CASGGERNYGYTF TRBJ1-2 TRBV27
CSAPTSNSPGELFF TRBJ2-2 TRBV20-1
CASSHFTAGRTDTQYF TRBJ2-3 TRBV28
CASRTGGDNQPQHF TRBJ1-5 TRBV12-3/TRBV12-4
CSARGRTSGRAGYNEQFF TRBJ2-1 TRBV20-1
CASSQDPPQGNYGYTF TRBJ1-2 TRBV4-2
CASSQGGSGSQETQYF TRBJ2-5 TRBV4-1
CASSLGKVLNEQFF TRBJ2-1 TRBV5-1
CAIQHPGASGANVLTF TRBJ2-6 TRBV2
CASTRITGGGYGYTF TRBJ1-2 TRBV6-5
CASSQATGGRRSSYEQYF NA TRBV3-1
CSAASGVSYNEQFF TRBJ2-1 TRBV20-1
CSARDQARGFGANVLTF TRBJ2-6 TRBV20-1
CASGRGSGNEQYF TRBJ2-7 TRBV27
CASSNTLAGHTDTQYF TRBJ2-3 TRBV7-8
CASNHQGSEQYF TRBJ2-7 TRBV27
CASSASPPDTQYF TRBJ2-3 TRBV9
CASSQEGQGRSTEAFF TRBJ1-1 TRBV3-1
CASSQDRVLGTQYF NA TRBV3-1
CASSERDRGSEETQYF TRBJ2-5 TRBV2
CASSPGTTTYYEQYF NA TRBV11-2
CASSTASEKLFF TRBJ1-4 TRBV6-5
CASKGASYGYTF TRBJ1-2 TRBV6-5
CSVTGTSGRLDTQYF TRBJ2-3 TRBV29-1
CASSVGIFETQYF TRBJ2-5 TRBV2
CSPGQANQPQHF TRBJ1-5 TRBV20-1
CATSDPRDRGTNEQFF TRBJ2-1 TRBV24-1
CASSLWDSSYEQYF TRBJ2-7 TRBV5-1
CASNKITSGPSYEQYF TRBJ2-7 TRBV5-1
CSASSLAGVTDTQYF TRBJ2-3 TRBV20-1
CSASPSGTLSYEQYF TRBJ2-7 TRBV20-1
CASSLGGQAKNIQYF TRBJ2-4 TRBV12-3/TRBV12-4
CASRPGTGLGETQYF TRBJ2-5 TRBV12-3/TRBV12-4
CASSVAPQYGETQYF NA TRBV9
CAWGEGQATNEKLFF TRBJ1-4 TRBV30
CASSPHPGEQYF TRBJ2-7 TRBV7-6
CASKSSDSYEQYF TRBJ2-7 TRBV27
CASSFSRRRETQYF TRBJ2-5 TRBV7-9
CSAARPGSNLVEWYF TRBJ2-7 TRBV20-1